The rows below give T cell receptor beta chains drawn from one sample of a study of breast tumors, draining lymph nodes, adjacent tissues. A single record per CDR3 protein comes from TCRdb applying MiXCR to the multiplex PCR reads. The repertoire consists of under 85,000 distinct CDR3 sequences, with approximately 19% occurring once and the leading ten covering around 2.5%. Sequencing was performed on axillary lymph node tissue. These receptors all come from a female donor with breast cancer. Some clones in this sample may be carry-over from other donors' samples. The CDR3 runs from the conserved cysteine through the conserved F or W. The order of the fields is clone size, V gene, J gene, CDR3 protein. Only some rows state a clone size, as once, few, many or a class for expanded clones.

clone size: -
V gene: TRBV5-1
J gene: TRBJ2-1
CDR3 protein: CASRDGLAGSYNKQLF

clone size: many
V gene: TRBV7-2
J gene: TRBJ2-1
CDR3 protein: CASSLGLAGGGGAEQFF

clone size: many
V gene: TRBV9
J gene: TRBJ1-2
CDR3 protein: CASSVQAGGYTF

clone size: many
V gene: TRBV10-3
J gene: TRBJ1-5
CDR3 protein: CAISGTGNQPQHF

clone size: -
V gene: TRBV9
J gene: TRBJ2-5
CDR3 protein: CASSSQPCALGETQYF

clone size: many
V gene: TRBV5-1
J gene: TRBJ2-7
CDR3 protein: CASSLNTDLAWRQYF

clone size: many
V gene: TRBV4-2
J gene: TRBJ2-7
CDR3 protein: CASSQEVGTSYEQYF

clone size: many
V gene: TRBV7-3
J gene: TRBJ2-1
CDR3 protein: CASSPPGWGTEQFF

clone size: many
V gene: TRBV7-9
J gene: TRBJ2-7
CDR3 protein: CASSLERQGANEQYF

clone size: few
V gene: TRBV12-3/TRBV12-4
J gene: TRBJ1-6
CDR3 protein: CASQTGASSPLRF

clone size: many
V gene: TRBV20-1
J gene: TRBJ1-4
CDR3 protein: CSARVGSSRSGNEKLFF

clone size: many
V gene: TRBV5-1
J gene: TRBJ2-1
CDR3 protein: CASSLDSSYNEQFF

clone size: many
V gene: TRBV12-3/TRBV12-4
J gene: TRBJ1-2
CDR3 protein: CASSLRWIMDGYTF

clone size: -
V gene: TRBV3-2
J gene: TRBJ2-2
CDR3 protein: CASSQWPGVNTGELFF

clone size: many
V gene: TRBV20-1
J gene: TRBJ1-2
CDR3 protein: CSGSDRDYGYTF

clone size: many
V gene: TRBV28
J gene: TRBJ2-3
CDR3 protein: CASREVFPDTQYF

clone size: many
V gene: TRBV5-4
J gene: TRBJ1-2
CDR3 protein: CASSLSSGGRDGYTF

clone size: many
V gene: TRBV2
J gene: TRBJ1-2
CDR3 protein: CASRPEAYGYTF

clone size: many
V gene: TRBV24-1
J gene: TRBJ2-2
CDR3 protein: CATSGTSENTGELFF

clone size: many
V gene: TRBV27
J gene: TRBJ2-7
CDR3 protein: CASSNRQGAFEQYF

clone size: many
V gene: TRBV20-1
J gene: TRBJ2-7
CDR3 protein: CSASWGEYEQYF

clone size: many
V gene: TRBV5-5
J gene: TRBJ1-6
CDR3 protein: CASSSRDTYSPLHF

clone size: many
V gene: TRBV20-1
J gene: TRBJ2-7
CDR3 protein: CSASVTPGQGVRQYF

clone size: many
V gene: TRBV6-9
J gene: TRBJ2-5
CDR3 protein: CASSYSHGLAGVQETQYF

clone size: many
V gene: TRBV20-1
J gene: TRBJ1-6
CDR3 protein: CSAREGGSSYNSPLHF

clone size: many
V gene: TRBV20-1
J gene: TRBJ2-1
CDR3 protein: CSARDQLGSGRAREQFF

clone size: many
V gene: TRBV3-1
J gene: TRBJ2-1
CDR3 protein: CASSQGGEQFF

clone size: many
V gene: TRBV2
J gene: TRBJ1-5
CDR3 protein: CASNEGVNSNQPQHF

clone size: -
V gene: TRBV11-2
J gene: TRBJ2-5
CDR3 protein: CASSHGLAGEVETQYF

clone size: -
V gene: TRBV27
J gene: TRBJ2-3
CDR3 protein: CASSLGSGYTQYF

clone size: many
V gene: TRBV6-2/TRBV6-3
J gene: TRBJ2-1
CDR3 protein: CASSRRIGTSGRNEQFF

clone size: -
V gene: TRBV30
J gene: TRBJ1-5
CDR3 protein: CAWSGGGRGGQPQHF

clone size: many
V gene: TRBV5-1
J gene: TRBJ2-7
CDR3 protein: CASSLAGPSYEQYF

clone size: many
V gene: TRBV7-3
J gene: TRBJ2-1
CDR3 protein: CASSPLATRNNEQFF

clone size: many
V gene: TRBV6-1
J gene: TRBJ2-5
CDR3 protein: CASTLGGAEETQYF

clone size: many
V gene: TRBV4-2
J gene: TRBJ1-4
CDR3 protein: CASSQVRQGNEKLFF

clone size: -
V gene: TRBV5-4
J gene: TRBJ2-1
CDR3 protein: CASSLLRLAGGPGEQFF

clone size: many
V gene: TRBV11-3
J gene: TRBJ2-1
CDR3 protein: CASSSGRAAGGWNEQFF

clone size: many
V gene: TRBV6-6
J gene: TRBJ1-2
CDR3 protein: CASSPRDPPYGYTF

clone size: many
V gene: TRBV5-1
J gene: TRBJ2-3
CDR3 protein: CASSSTDYTDTQYF

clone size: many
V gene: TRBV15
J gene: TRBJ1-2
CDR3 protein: CATSNGVRGGYTF

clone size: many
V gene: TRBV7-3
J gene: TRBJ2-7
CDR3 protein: CASSPDGGSTYEQYF

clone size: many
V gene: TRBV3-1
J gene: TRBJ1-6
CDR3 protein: CASSQVGQGNSPLHF

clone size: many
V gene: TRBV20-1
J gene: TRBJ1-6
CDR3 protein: CSARVGPYNSPLHF

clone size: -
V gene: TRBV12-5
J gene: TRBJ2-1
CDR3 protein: CASGFLLTGLAGGGSYNEQFF

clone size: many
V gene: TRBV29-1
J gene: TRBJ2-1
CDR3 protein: CSVVVNEGALGEQFF

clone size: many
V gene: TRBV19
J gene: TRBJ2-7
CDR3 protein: CASSGGQGAFYEQYF

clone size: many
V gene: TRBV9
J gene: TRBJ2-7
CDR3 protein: CASSGETGTYEQYF

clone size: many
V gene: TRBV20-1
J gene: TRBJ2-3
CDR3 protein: CSAPTNGAQDTQYF

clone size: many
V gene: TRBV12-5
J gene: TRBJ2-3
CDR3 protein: CASGLVVTSRLLSTDTQYF

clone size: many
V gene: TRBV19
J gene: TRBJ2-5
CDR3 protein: CASSIDRETQYF

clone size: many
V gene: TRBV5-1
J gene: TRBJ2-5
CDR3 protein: CASSRLQGAGGETQYF